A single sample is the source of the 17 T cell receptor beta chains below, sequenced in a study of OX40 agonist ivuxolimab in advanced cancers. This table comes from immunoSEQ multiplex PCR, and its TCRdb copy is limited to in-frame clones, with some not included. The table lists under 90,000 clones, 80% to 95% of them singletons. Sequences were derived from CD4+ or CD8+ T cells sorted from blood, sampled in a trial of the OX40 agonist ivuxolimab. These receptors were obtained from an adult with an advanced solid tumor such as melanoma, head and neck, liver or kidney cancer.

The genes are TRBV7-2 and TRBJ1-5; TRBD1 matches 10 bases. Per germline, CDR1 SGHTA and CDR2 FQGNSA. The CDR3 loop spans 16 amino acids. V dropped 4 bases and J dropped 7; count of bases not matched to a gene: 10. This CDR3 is CASSSQTGGINQPQHF. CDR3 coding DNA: TGTGCCAGCAGCTCACAGACAGGGGGCATAAACCAGCCCCAGCATTTT.

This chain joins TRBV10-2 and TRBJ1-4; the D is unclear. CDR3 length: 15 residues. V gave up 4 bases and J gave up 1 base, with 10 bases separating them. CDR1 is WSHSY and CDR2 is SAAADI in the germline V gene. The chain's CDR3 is CASSGKIRTNEKLFF. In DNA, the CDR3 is TGCGCCAGCAGTGGAAAAATCCGAACTAATGAAAAACTGTTTTTT.

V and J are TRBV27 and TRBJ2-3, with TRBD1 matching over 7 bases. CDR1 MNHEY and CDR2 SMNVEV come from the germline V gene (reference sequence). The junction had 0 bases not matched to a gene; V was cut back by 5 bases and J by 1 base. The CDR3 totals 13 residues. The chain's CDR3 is CASSGQGTDTQYF. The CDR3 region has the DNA TGTGCCAGCAGTGGACAGGGCACAGATACGCAGTATTTT.

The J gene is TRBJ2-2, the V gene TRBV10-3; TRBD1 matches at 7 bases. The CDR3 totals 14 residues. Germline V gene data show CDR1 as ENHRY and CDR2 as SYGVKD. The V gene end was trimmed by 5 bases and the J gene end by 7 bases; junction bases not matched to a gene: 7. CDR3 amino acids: CAISRTGLDGELFF. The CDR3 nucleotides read TGTGCCATCAGTAGGACAGGCTTGGACGGGGAGCTGTTTTTT.

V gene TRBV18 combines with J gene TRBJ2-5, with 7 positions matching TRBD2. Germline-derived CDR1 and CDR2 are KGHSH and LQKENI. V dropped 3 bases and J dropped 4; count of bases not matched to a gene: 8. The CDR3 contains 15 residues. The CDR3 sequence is CASSPFRERGETQYF. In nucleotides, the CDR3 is TGTGCCAGCTCACCTTTTCGGGAGCGGGGAGAGACCCAGTACTTC.

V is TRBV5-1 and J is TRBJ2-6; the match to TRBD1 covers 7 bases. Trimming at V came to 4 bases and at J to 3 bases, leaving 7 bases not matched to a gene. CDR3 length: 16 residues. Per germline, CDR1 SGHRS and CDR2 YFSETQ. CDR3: CASSGTGVGGANVLTF. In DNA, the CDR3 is TGCGCCAGCAGCGGCACAGGGGTAGGTGGGGCCAACGTCCTGACTTTC.

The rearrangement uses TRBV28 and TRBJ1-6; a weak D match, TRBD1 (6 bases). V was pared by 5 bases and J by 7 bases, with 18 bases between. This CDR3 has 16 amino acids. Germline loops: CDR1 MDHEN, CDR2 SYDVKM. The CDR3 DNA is TGTGCCAGCAGTCCCGTGCAGGGGCCGATAAATTCACCCCTCCACTTT. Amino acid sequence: CASSPVQGPINSPLHF.

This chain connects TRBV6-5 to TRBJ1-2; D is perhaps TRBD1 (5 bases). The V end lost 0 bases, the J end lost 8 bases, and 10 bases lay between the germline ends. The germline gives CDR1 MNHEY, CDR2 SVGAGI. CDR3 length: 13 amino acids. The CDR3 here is CASSYSGRDGYTF. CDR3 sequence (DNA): TGTGCCAGCAGTTACTCGGGCAGGGACGGCTACACCTTC.

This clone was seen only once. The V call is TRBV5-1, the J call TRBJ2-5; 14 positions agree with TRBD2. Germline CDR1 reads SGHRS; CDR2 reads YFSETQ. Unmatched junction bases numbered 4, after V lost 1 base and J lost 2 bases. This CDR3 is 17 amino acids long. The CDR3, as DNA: TGCGCCAGCAGCTTGCCCGGACTAGCGGGGGGTCAAGAGACCCAGTACTTC. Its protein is CASSLPGLAGGQETQYF.

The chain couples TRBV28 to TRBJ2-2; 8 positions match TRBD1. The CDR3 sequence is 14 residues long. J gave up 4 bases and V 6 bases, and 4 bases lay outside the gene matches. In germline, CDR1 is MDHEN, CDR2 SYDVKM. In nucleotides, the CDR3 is TGTGCCAGCAGAACCACAGGGGGCACCGGGGAGCTGTTTTTT. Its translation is CASRTTGGTGELFF.

The CDR3 DNA is TGTGCCAGCAGGCCCGGACAGGGGAAGGGAGATACGCAGTATTTT. This encodes CASRPGQGKGDTQYF. The chain recombines TRBV6-1 with TRBJ2-3, with 9 bases fitting TRBD1. The CDR3 is 15 residues long. Germline V gives CDR1 MNHNS, CDR2 SASEGT. The J segment lost 5 bases and the V segment lost 6 bases, leaving 9 bases of the junction unmatched.

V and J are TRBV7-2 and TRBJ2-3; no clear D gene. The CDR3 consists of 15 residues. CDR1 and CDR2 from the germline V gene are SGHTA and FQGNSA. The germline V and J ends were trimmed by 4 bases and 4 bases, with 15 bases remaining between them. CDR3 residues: CASSSPDLVPDTQYF. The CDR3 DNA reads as TGTGCCAGCAGCTCCCCGGACCTGGTTCCAGATACGCAGTATTTT.

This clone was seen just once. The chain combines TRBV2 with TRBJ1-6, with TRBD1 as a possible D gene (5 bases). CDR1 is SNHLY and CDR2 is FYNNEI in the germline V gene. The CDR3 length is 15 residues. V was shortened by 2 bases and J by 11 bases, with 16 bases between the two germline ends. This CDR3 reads CASSESGQISPPLHF. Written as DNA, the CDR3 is TGTGCCAGCAGTGAATCGGGGCAAATTAGTCCACCCCTCCACTTT.

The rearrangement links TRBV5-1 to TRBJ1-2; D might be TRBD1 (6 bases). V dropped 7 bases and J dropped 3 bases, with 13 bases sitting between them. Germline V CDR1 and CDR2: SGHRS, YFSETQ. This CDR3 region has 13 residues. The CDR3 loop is CASSKQGDYGYTF. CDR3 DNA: TGCGCCAGCTCCAAACAGGGTGACTATGGCTACACCTTC.

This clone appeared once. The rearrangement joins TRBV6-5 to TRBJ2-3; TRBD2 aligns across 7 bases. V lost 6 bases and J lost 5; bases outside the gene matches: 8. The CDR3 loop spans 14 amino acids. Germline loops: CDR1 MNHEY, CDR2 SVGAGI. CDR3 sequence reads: CASSSLGEGDTQYF. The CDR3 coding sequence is TGTGCCAGCAGCTCTTTGGGGGAGGGAGATACGCAGTATTTT.

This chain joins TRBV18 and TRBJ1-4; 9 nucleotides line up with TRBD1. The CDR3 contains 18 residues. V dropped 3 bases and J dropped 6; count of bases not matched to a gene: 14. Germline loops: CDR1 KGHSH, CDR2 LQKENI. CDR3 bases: TGTGCCAGCTCACCGTCGTGGTTACCGGGACAGGGTGATGAAAAACTGTTTTTT. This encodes CASSPSWLPGQGDEKLFF.

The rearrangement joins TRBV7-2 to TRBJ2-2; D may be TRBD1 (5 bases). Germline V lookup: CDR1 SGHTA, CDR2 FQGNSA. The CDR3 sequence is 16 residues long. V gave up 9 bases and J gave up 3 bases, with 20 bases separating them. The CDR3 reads CASTPTRALDTGELFF. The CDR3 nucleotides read TGTGCCAGTACACCGACCAGGGCGTTAGACACCGGGGAGCTGTTTTTT. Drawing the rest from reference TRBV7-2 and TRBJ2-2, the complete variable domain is GAGVSQSPSNKVTEKGKDVELRCDPISGHTALYWYRQSLGQGLEFLIYFQGNSAPDKSGLPSDRFSAERTGGSVSTLTIQRTQQEDSAVYLCASTPTRALDTGELFFGEGSRLTVL.